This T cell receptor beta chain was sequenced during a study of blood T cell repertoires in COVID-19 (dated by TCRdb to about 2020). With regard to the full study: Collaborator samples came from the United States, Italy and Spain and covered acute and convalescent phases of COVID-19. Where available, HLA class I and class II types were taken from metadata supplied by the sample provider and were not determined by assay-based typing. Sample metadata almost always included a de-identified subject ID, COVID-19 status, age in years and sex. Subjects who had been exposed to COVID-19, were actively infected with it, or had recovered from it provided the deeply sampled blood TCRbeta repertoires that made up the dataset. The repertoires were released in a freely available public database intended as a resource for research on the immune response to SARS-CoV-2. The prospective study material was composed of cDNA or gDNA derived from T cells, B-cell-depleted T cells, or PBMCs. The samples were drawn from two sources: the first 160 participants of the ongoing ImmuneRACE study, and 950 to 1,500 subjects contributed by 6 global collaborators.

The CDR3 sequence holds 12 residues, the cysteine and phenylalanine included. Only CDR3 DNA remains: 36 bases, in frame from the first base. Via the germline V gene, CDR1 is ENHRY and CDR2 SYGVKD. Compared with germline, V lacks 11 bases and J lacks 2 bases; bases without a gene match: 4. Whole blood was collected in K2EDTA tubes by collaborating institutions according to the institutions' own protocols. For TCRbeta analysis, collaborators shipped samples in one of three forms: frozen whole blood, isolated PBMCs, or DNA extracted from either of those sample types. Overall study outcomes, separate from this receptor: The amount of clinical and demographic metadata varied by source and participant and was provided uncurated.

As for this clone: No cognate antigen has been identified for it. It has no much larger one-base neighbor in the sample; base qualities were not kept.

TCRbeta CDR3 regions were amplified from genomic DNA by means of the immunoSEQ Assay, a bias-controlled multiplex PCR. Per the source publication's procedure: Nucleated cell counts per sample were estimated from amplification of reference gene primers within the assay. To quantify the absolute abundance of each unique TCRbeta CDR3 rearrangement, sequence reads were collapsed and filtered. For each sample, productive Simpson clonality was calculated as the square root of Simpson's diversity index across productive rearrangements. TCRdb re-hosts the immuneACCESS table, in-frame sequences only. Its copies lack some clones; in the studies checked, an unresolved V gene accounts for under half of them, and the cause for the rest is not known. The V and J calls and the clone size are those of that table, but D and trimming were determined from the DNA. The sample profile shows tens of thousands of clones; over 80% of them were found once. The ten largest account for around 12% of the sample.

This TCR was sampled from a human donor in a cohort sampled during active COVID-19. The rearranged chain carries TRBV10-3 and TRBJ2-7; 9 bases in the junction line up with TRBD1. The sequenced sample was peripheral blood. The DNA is TGTGCCGTACAGGGGGCGACCTACGAGCAGTACTTC. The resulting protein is CAVQGATYEQYF.